This TCR beta chain was identified during a study of blood T cell repertoires in COVID-19. Overall study context: T cells, B-cell-depleted T cells, or PBMCs provided the cDNA or gDNA that served as material.

The V end lost 2 bases, the J end lost 4 bases, and 9 bases lay between the germline ends. Germline V gene data show CDR1 as SGHTA and CDR2 as FQGNSA. The CDR3 extends over 14 amino acids. Recruits, aged about 18 to 100 years, lived in 24 US areas. Which cohort a participant joined came from the clinical history participants gave. A note on this clone: Within the sample, other DNA sequences also encode this same CDR3.

As processed by the authors: Reference gene primer amplification yielded estimated nucleated cell counts. Generated by immunoSEQ multiplex PCR, the TCRdb table keeps only in-frame clones and is missing some. The V and J calls and clone size were taken over from that table, and D and trimming were inferred from the DNA. Of over 200,000 clones in the sample, around 83% were seen once. This TCR derives from a woman aged 40 to 49 who had recovered from COVID-19. The chain joins TRBV7-2 to TRBJ1-3; D unclear. The sequenced material came from PBMCs or T cells enriched from blood (not recorded which). The CDR3 DNA reads as TGTGCCAGCAGCTTATTTGACGGGGGAAACACCATATATTTT. It is translated as CASSLFDGGNTIYF.